The rows below give T cell receptor beta chains drawn from one sample of a study of blood T cell repertoires in COVID-19. Only in-frame clones appear in the TCRdb table, and some are missing; sequencing was by immunoSEQ multiplex PCR. Of fewer than 300,000 clones in the sample, 90% were seen once. The specimen sequenced was PBMCs or T cells enriched from blood (not recorded which). Source of these receptors: a woman in her 30s who had recovered from COVID-19. The CDR3 runs from the conserved cysteine through the conserved F or W. The D gene is left open where the match is weak. Clone size is shown for a subset of rows, as once, few, many or a class of expanded clone.

d_gene: TRBD1
j_gene: TRBJ2-7
v_gene: TRBV5-4
abundance: few
CDR3aa: CASSLLGQVSYEQYF
CDR3nt: TGTGCCAGCAGCTTGCTGGGACAGGTCTCCTACGAGCAGTACTTC

d_gene: TRBD1
j_gene: TRBJ1-2
v_gene: TRBV3-1/TRBV3-2
abundance: -
CDR3aa: CASSLDRGINGYTF
CDR3nt: TGTGCCAGCAGCCTTGACAGGGGGATCAATGGCTACACCTTC

d_gene: TRBD2
j_gene: TRBJ2-7
v_gene: TRBV27
abundance: -
CDR3aa: CASSLGLAHEQYF
CDR3nt: TGTGCCAGCAGTTTGGGACTAGCGCACGAGCAGTACTTC

d_gene: TRBD2
j_gene: TRBJ2-2
v_gene: TRBV11-3
abundance: -
CDR3aa: CASSLRREGLANTGELFF
CDR3nt: TGTGCCAGCAGCTTACGGCGGGAGGGCCTAGCGAACACCGGGGAGCTGTTTTTT

d_gene: TRBD2
j_gene: TRBJ2-1
v_gene: TRBV28
abundance: -
CDR3aa: CASSLLAGVGEQFF
CDR3nt: TGTGCCAGCAGTTTACTAGCGGGAGTAGGTGAGCAGTTCTTC

d_gene: -
j_gene: TRBJ1-3
v_gene: TRBV4-1
abundance: -
CDR3aa: CASSQDWRNSGNTIYF
CDR3nt: TGCGCCAGCAGCCAAGATTGGAGGAACTCTGGAAACACCATATATTTT

d_gene: -
j_gene: TRBJ2-6
v_gene: TRBV6-5
abundance: -
CDR3aa: CASKPSGANVLTF
CDR3nt: TGTGCCAGCAAGCCCTCTGGGGCCAACGTCCTGACTTTC

d_gene: -
j_gene: TRBJ1-5
v_gene: TRBV21-1
abundance: -
CDR3aa: CASTCLDRFFSGNQPQHF
CDR3nt: TGTGCCAGCACCTGTCTAGACAGGTTTTTTAGTGGCAATCAGCCCCAGCATTTT

d_gene: -
j_gene: TRBJ1-1
v_gene: TRBV3-1/TRBV3-2
abundance: -
CDR3aa: CASSQGGGTEAFF
CDR3nt: TGTGCCAGCAGCCAAGGCGGAGGTACTGAAGCTTTCTTT

d_gene: TRBD2
j_gene: TRBJ2-1
v_gene: TRBV7-2
abundance: -
CDR3aa: CASSLPRGGVEQFF
CDR3nt: TGTGCCAGCAGCCTCCCCCGGGGGGGCGTTGAGCAGTTCTTC

d_gene: -
j_gene: TRBJ2-7
v_gene: TRBV10-1
abundance: -
CDR3aa: CASSESQNSFYEQYF
CDR3nt: TGCGCCAGCAGTGAGTCTCAGAACAGCTTCTACGAGCAGTACTTC

d_gene: -
j_gene: TRBJ2-6
v_gene: TRBV24-1
abundance: -
CDR3aa: CATSDRVSGANVLTF
CDR3nt: TGTGCCACCAGTGACCGGGTTTCCGGGGCCAACGTCCTGACTTTC

d_gene: -
j_gene: TRBJ2-1
v_gene: TRBV2
abundance: -
CDR3aa: CASRRADDNEQFF
CDR3nt: TGTGCCAGCAGGAGAGCGGATGACAATGAGCAGTTCTTC